Below, one T cell receptor beta chain is given with its context. Its antigen remains undetermined. Per-base quality was not reported, and no clone a single base away is much larger than it. The sample belongs to a study of cytomegalovirus exposure and HLA in healthy donors (TCRdb year 2017). General notes on the study: In an earlier analysis of some 610 of the donors, about 260 Gb of sequence data and 117 million unique TCR beta sequences from 180 million or so T cells were reported. About 300 gigabases of sequencing data and around 80 million unique TCR sequences made up an early release that covered 640 HLA-typed donors. Of the approximately 400 genotyped donors, less than 90% were placed in the genetic ancestry cluster associated with self-reported Caucasian donors. The study was designed to test whether signatures of past pathogen exposure could be identified by cataloging public T cell receptors. The study used immunosequencing to profile the T cell repertoires of several hundred subjects and linked those repertoires to cytomegalovirus serostatus. A separate validation cohort of roughly 130 different subjects was used in addition to the approximately 640-subject first cohort. To predict cytomegalovirus infection status, the study combined high-throughput TCR immunosequencing, statistical association of individual TCRs with disease status, and machine learning. To study patterns of TCR occurrence, a later analysis re-analyzed previously published TCR beta repertoires from just over 650 donors and added high-resolution HLA genotyping. In the later analysis, no new phenotypic data were used to find candidate immune exposures; instead, reliance was placed on TCR beta sequences and their occurrence across donors. An earlier analysis of around 640 of the donors used high-throughput TCR beta sequencing to judge whether each TCR beta V gene segment behaved as functional or pseudogenic. Donor age, sex, ethnicity and CMV serostatus were compiled alongside the repertoire data. A later genetic analysis used genome-wide SNP genotypes for about 60% of the 666 donors, treating that subset as a discovery cohort. All discovery cohort repertoires had been generated on a single sequencing platform. Class I and class II HLA loci were covered by the typing at four-digit resolution. Typing coverage varied by locus: roughly 620-640 donors for A, B, C, DRB1 and DQB1; roughly 560 for DQA1; around 610 for DPA1; around 490 for DPB1. Roughly 5 DR-DQ haplotypes were handled as single units for association and clustering, since linkage in the cohort was strong. Across approximately 400 genotyped donors of the cohort, an average of about 220,000 unique TCR beta nucleotide sequences per donor were sequenced, and 15% to 20% of those sequences were non-productive. The research as a whole found: A later analysis found that HLA-associated TCR beta chains were more clonally expanded and had lower generation probabilities than equally common non-associated chains. When HLA alleles, especially DR and DQ, strongly co-occurred, TCR associations were difficult to assign to individual alleles. Immune exposure information for the cohort was limited to CMV serostatus. A further reported finding was that TCR beta sequences accurately predicted the HLA-A and HLA-B alleles for most subjects in the first cohort. The study listed 164 TCR beta chains as associated with cytomegalovirus. A later analysis reported that several top co-occurrence clusters appeared linked to parvovirus B19, influenza, CMV and Epstein-Barr virus. According to a later analysis, TCR association rates differed among HLA loci, with DRB1 alleles showing the most associated TCRs and HLA-C alleles showing the fewest. The sequencing pipeline was judged likely to have produced a cluster of highly shared sequence variants as a technical artifact. Some IMGT-functional V segments, including TRBV6-2 and TRBV6-3, could not be told apart with the 87-base-pair reads, so those segments were excluded. Three of the identified cytomegalovirus-associated TCR beta chains were confirmed in vitro to be specific for cytomegalovirus antigens. In a later analysis, some 17,000 TCR beta sequences were associated with specific HLA alleles at a false discovery rate of 0.05. Compared with the roughly 720-donor mean, donors in an Asian-associated ancestry cluster had fewer N-insertions in productive TCRs, according to a later genetic analysis. Broadly in line with IMGT annotations, most TCR beta V segments showed up in productive rearrangements about 90% or about 30% of the time in an earlier analysis of roughly 590 of the donors. According to the authors, the approach could potentially be generalized to other disease states and immunological phenotypes. An association between a missense DCLRE1C variant and V-gene and J-gene trimming of TCR beta chains was found in a later genetic analysis and replicated in an independent cohort. Most TCR sequences were observed very rarely across donors, whereas some public TCRs were present in many individuals. In this cohort, only TCR beta chains were sequenced, and detectable features were limited by the absence of alpha or paired-chain data. Because HLA typing was missing for some donors at each locus, association tests included only the typed subset. The presence/absence analyses assumed that sequencing depth was roughly uniform across donors, and that assumption may not be true. Most CMV-associated TCR beta chains appeared to be HLA-restricted in a later analysis, and the HLA associations seemed to be driven largely by CMV exposure. About 17 rarely observed V segments, including chromosome 9 orphons, were excluded from the earlier analysis of some 590 of the donors because counts were too low. Correlated functional status among segregating V segments might reflect linkage disequilibrium, but an unknown experimental factor could not be ruled out. In both the original and validation cohorts, the classifier was reported to diagnose cytomegalovirus status with high specificity and sensitivity.

The CDR3 spans 16 residues, from the cysteine through the phenylalanine. The entry retains the CDR3 DNA only, 48 bases that are in frame from base 1. Trimmed from V: 5 bases; trimmed from J: 4 bases; junction bases lacking a gene match: 11. Based on the germline V gene (reference sequence), the CDR1 and CDR2 sequences are MNHNY and SVGAGI. In total, roughly 710 healthy bone marrow donors made up the cohort. At the time of sampling, every cohort member was nominally healthy, though immune exposures that went unrecorded were likely present. The donor was CMV seropositive and was included in the group of 300 or so seropositive cohort members. Every donor gave a peripheral blood sample, and the peripheral blood mononuclear cells from that sample were used for TCR beta sequencing. The Qiagen DNeasy Blood Extraction Kit was used to extract genomic DNA from the blood cell samples. The library was built by means of the immunoSEQ multiplex PCR assay. For the multiplex PCR, a mixture combining 60 forward primers for TCR Vbeta segments and 13 reverse primers for TCR Jbeta segments was used. The CDR3 region of rearranged TCR beta genes was amplified from genomic DNA with a multiplex PCR assay. The amplified TCR beta libraries were sequenced on the Illumina HiSeq System as 87-base-pair reads. The paper's data handling went like this. In a later analysis, roughly 80 million unique TCR beta chains were counted across the roughly 670 repertoires, and roughly 10 million of these chains were shared by at least two donors. Raw reads were error-corrected and collapsed into unique sequences with a nearest-neighbor algorithm that merged closely related sequences to remove PCR and sequencing errors. Alignment of CDR3 sequences to IMGT reference sequences was used to assign V, D and J gene segments. For a sequence to be retained, at least a six-nucleotide match to both a V gene segment and a J gene segment was required. Rearrangements were called productive when the CDR3 lacked stop codons and stayed in frame with V and J; all others were non-productive. Following IMGT convention, CDR3 was defined as the stretch from the second conserved V-encoded cysteine to the conserved J-encoded phenylalanine. In an earlier analysis of 500 to 650 of the donors, sequences lacking an unambiguous match to a single V gene segment were excluded. In an earlier analysis of around 590 of the donors, a V segment was called functional when productive rearrangements were above 56.7%, and segregating when the standard deviation between donors exceeded 5%. To diagnose cytomegalovirus status from the catalog of TCR beta chain sequences, a statistical classification framework was built. In a later analysis, TCR nucleotide sequences were compared against IMGT/GENE-DB human TR gene sequences so that V and J genes could be assigned. Using the TCRdist pipeline, a later analysis assigned CDR3 sequences along with most-parsimonious VDJ recombination scenarios. In a later analysis, each TCR beta chain was defined by its CDR3 amino acid sequence together with its V-gene family, and reads without a unique V-gene family were excluded. To address suspected cross-contamination and a sequencing artifact, a later analysis removed approximately 590 highly shared, low-generation-probability nucleotide sequences. For each public chain, a later analysis derived a clonal expansion index from normalized ranks of inferred template counts within each repertoire. A later analysis computed generation probabilities with a VDJ recombination model fitted to out-of-frame rearrangements, and checked the results against IGoR. In a later analysis, TCR-TCR, TCR-HLA and TCR-CMV co-occurrence was scored with hypergeometric tests, and a repertoire-size bias correction was applied to TCR pairs. False discovery rates were estimated in a later analysis by permuting HLA or CMV assignments 20 times. A later analysis grouped co-occurring TCRs with DBSCAN, adding TCRdist sequence similarity when clustering within HLA-allele-positive subsets. Repertoires with fewer than 30,000 or more than 120,000 public chains were left out of co-occurrence clustering, as were about 5 repertoires with anomalous nucleotide sharing. TCRdb retrieved this table from immuneACCESS and kept in-frame rearrangements only. Not all clones are present; in checked studies, unresolved V genes account for under half, and no reason is known for the remainder. V and J calls and clone size follow that table, whereas D and trimming were derived from the DNA. This sample holds about 120,000 clones; about three quarters were observed only once. The ten largest make up approximately 31% of the sample.

The chain employs TRBV6-6 and TRBJ1-3, and TRBD1 aligns with 7 junction nucleotides. The specimen was PBMCs. The clonotype was recovered from a man between 60 and 70 years old in good health and CMV-seropositive. The CDR3 is CASSPREGAPGNTIYF. At the DNA level, the sequence is TGTGCCAGCAGTCCCCGTGAGGGGGCGCCCGGAAACACCATATATTTT.